The 8 T cell receptor beta chains given below trace back to one sample, sequenced in a study of T cell changes during pregnancy in multiple sclerosis. Sequencing used immunoSEQ multiplex PCR; TCRdb keeps in-frame clones, though not all of them. In the table there are approximately 100,000 clones, about nine tenths of which are singletons. This specimen consisted of peripheral blood, obtained after pregnancy. The receptor set was obtained from a female donor with multiple sclerosis, enrolled in a pregnancy study.

This chain joins TRBV7-9 and TRBJ2-3, with 8 bases that match TRBD2. This CDR3 has 15 amino acids. V gave up 5 bases and J gave up 0 bases; unmatched junction bases: 4. Germline loops: CDR1 SEHNR, CDR2 FQNEAQ (reference sequence). The CDR3 nucleotides are TGTGCCAGCAGCCGGGGGGGGATTAGCACAGATACGCAGTATTTT. Translation: CASSRGGISTDTQYF.

The gene calls are TRBV7-2 and TRBJ2-5, with 7 bases that match TRBD2. The CDR3 loop spans 15 amino acids. Germline CDR1 is SGHTA and CDR2 is FQGNSA. With V trimmed by 1 base and J by 5 bases, 7 bases remained unmatched. In nucleotides, the CDR3 is TGTGCCAGCAGCTTAGTCGGGGGGATCACGGAGACCCAGTACTTC. Its protein product is CASSLVGGITETQYF.

The J gene is TRBJ2-3, the V gene TRBV5-4, with TRBD2 matching over 12 bases. V lost 9 bases to trimming and J lost 7 bases; unmatched junction nucleotides: 15. CDR3 length equals 16 residues. Germline CDR1 reads SGHNT; CDR2 reads YYREEE (reference sequence). CDR3 in DNA: TGTGCCACCCAAAATCCGACTAGCGGGGGATTAAATACGCAGTATTTT. Protein sequence: CATQNPTSGGLNTQYF.

V usage is TRBV27 and J usage is TRBJ1-5; D is unresolved. The germline V gene has CDR1 MNHEY and CDR2 SMNVEV (reference sequence). The CDR3 is 14 residues long. Deletions cut 8 bases from V and 0 bases from J, with 11 bases between. The CDR3 protein is CASGAYYSNQPQHF. The CDR3 DNA reads as TGTGCCAGCGGCGCTTACTATAGCAATCAGCCCCAGCATTTT.

This rearrangement joins TRBV4-1 to TRBJ2-3; 10 bases line up with TRBD2. Trimming took 3 bases from V and 2 from J; bases not matched to a gene: 5. The CDR3 runs to 16 residues. Germline V lookup: CDR1 MGHRA, CDR2 YSYEKL. The DNA for the CDR3 is TGCGCCAGCAGCCACCCTAGCGGGGGCCTCACAGATACGCAGTATTTT. Protein sequence: CASSHPSGGLTDTQYF.

The genes are TRBV18 and TRBJ2-5, with no clear D. V lost 4 bases and J lost 2, with 11 bases in between. This CDR3 region has 14 residues. Germline V lookup: CDR1 KGHSH, CDR2 LQKENI. The CDR3 nucleotides are TGTGCCAGCTCACGCGGCAATTATCAAGAGACCCAGTACTTC. It codes for CASSRGNYQETQYF.

This clone appeared once. This chain links TRBV6-4 with TRBJ1-4; 9 bases are shared with TRBD1. Germline CDR1 is MRHNA and CDR2 is SNTAGT. The CDR3 is 16 amino acids. The V segment lost 8 bases and the J segment 0 bases; nucleotides outside the gene matches: 7. In DNA, the CDR3 is TGTGCCAGCTCCAGGACAGGGGATGCAACTAATGAAAAACTGTTTTTT. This gives the protein CASSRTGDATNEKLFF.

V gene TRBV5-6 combines with J gene TRBJ2-1, with D possibly being TRBD1 (6 bases). V lost 4 bases to trimming and J lost 4 bases, with 15 bases between them. The CDR3 has 15 residues. CDR1 and CDR2 (germline): SGHDT, YYEEEE. The CDR3 sequence is CASSPTGGSYNEQFF. The CDR3 DNA reads TGTGCCAGCAGCCCCACTGGGGGCAGTTACAATGAGCAGTTCTTC.